The 28 T cell receptor beta chains given below trace back to one sample, sequenced in a study of molecular identifiers for immune sequencing clone quantification. TCRdb passed the PCR reads through MiXCR, listing each CDR3 protein once. The repertoire holds 15,000 to 20,000 distinct CDR3 sequences, with under 25% as singletons. Sequenced: naive CD8+ T cells from blood, with Jurkat cell RNA spiked in. The subset denotes: FACS-sorted CD8+CD4-CCR7+CD45RA+ naive T cells. The source of these receptors is a human donor in good health. Some libraries in this study had Jurkat cell RNA spiked in.

This clonotype was counted a single time. The rearrangement uses TRBV14 and TRBJ2-1; D unclear. This CDR3 is built from 15 residues. V lost 6 bases, J lost 0 bases, and 12 bases lay in between. CDR1 and CDR2 (germline): SGHDN, FVKESK. This chain's CDR3 is CASSPGPYSYNEQFF. The CDR3 DNA sequence: TGTGCCAGCAGTCCCGGACCGTACTCCTACAATGAGCAGTTCTTC.

This chain links TRBV27 with TRBJ2-1; 7 bases align to TRBD1. The CDR3 consists of 16 residues. V shed 7 bases and J 4 bases; nucleotides not matched to a gene: 13. CDR1 is MNHEY, CDR2 SMNVEV, per germline (reference sequence). CDR3 sequence reads: CASNSLGDRTYNEQFF. The CDR3 DNA sequence: TGTGCCAGCAATTCGTTGGGGGACAGAACTTACAATGAGCAGTTCTTC.

This clonotype has a count of ten or more. The V call is TRBV3-1, the J call TRBJ2-7; D not certain. The CDR3 extends over 14 amino acids. V was shortened by 0 bases and J by 2 bases, with 8 bases between the two germline ends. Germline CDR1 reads LGHDT; CDR2 reads YNNKEL (reference sequence). The CDR3 sequence: CASSQDLEPYEQYF. The CDR3 DNA reads as TGTGCCAGCAGCCAAGATCTGGAGCCCTACGAGCAGTACTTC.

By sample fraction, this clonotype is medium-sized. The chain couples TRBV9 to TRBJ2-1; the match to TRBD2 covers 8 bases. The length of the CDR3 is 15 residues. Germline V gene sequence: CDR1 SGDLS, CDR2 YYNGEE. J lost 3 bases, V lost 2 bases, and 4 bases had no gene match. The CDR3: CASSVSGVYYNEQFF. CDR3 DNA: TGTGCCAGCAGCGTTAGCGGGGTCTACTACAATGAGCAGTTCTTC. The full variable domain, its missing parts supplied by reference TRBV9 and TRBJ2-1, is DSGVTQTPKHLITATGQRVTLRCSPRSGDLSVYWYQQSLDQGLQFLIQYYNGEERAKGNILERFSAQQFPDLHSELNLSSLELGDSALYFCASSVSGVYYNEQFFGPGTRLTVL.

This clonotype was seen at least ten times. The chain employs TRBV7-9 and TRBJ2-7; D remains unclear. CDR3 size: 13 residues. Germline values: CDR1 SEHNR, CDR2 FQNEAQ (reference sequence). V lost 5 bases and J 2 bases, leaving 10 bases between the germline ends. CDR3 DNA sequence: TGTGCCAGCAGCCCCGGTTTCCCCTACGAGCAGTACTTC. Translation gives CASSPGFPYEQYF.

This clonotype is medium-sized by share. The chain employs TRBV7-9 and TRBJ2-1; D might be TRBD2 (6 bases). Germline loops: CDR1 SEHNR, CDR2 FQNEAQ (reference sequence). The CDR3 spans 13 residues. V lost 2 bases and J lost 7, with 9 bases in between. CDR3 residues: CASSLPGANEQFF. CDR3 nucleotide sequence: TGTGCCAGCAGCTTACCGGGAGCTAATGAGCAGTTCTTC.

This clonotype was observed a few times. This chain joins TRBV29-1 and TRBJ2-5; D is unclear. Germline V lookup: CDR1 SQVTM, CDR2 ANQGSEA. V was shortened by 7 bases and J by 2 bases, with 14 bases between the two germline ends. The CDR3 covers 13 residues. The DNA of the CDR3 is TGCAGCGCCACCTCGTGGGGACAAGAGACCCAGTACTTC. It encodes CSATSWGQETQYF.

The V call is TRBV7-9, the J call TRBJ1-4, with D possibly matching TRBD1 (5 bases). The ends were cut back, 2 bases at V and 8 bases at J, with 21 bases in the middle. CDR1 is SEHNR, CDR2 FQNEAQ, per germline (reference sequence). The CDR3 is 17 amino acids. The CDR3 sequence is CASSLPRGDPREEKLFF. DNA of the CDR3: TGTGCCAGCAGCTTACCGCGGGGGGACCCCCGGGAGGAAAAACTGTTTTTT. Full variable domain (missing parts from reference TRBV7-9 and TRBJ1-4): DTGVSQNPRHKITKRGQNVTFRCDPISEHNRLYWYRQTLGQGPEFLTYFQNEAQLEKSRLLSDRFSAERPKGSFSTLEIQRTEQGDSAMYLCASSLPRGDPREEKLFFGSGTQLSVL.

Comments on this clonotype: One base away lies a much larger clone, so this may be a sequencing read error. CDR3 DNA sequence: TGCAGTGCTAGAGGGCAGTTGGAGAGCTACACCTTC. Translation gives CSARGQLESYTF. V is TRBV20-1 and J is TRBJ1-2; the D is unclear. CDR1 and CDR2 (germline): DFQATT, SNEGSKA (reference sequence). V was trimmed by 1 base and J by 9 bases, leaving 12 bases between them. The CDR3 is made up of 12 amino acids.

This clonotype was detected many times. V is TRBV11-2 and J is TRBJ2-1; possibly TRBD1 for D (6 bases). The CDR3 length is 16 residues. Trimming took 6 bases from V and 5 from J, leaving 20 bases between them. Germline lookup yields CDR1 SGHAT and CDR2 FQNNGV. CDR3 amino acids: CASSSQGPRPHNEQFF. In nucleotides, the CDR3 is TGTGCCAGCAGTTCACAGGGTCCCAGGCCCCACAATGAGCAGTTCTTC.

This clonotype was seen repeatedly, ten times or more. The rearrangement joins TRBV24-1 to TRBJ2-1; possible D gene TRBD2, 5 bases. The CDR3 has 14 amino acids. V lost 9 bases, J lost 5 bases, and 16 bases lay in between. Per germline, CDR1 KGHDR and CDR2 SFDVKD. The CDR3 spells CATDPGIDNNEQFF. The CDR3 DNA reads TGTGCCACCGATCCCGGGATAGATAACAATGAGCAGTTCTTC.

The sample holds many counts of this clonotype. V gene TRBV19 combines with J gene TRBJ1-5; D possibly corresponds to TRBD1 (5 bases). Germline V gene data show CDR1 as LNHDA and CDR2 as SQIVND (reference sequence). There are 13 residues in the CDR3. V was pared by 4 bases and J by 7 bases, with 11 bases between. The CDR3 coding sequence is TGTGCCAGTAGTAGCACAGGTTGGCAGCCCCAGCATTTT. Translating gives CASSSTGWQPQHF. The complete variable domain, with remaining parts taken from reference TRBV19 and TRBJ1-5, reads DGGITQSPKYLFRKEGQNVTLSCEQNLNHDAMYWYRQDPGQGLRLIYYSQIVNDFQKGDIAEGYSVSREKKESFPLTVTSAQKNPTAFYLCASSSTGWQPQHFGDGTRLSIL.

The chain combines TRBV24-1 with TRBJ2-1; TRBD2 might be the D (6 bases). CDR1 is KGHDR, CDR2 SFDVKD, per germline. This CDR3 spans 17 amino acids. Trimming stripped 4 bases from V and 0 bases from J, with 15 bases between. CDR3 nucleotide sequence: TGTGCCACCAGTGAACCCTGGGCGGGGAGCTCCTACAATGAGCAGTTCTTC. Amino acid sequence: CATSEPWAGSSYNEQFF.

In its sample, this clonotype was seen many times. The genes are TRBV4-1 and TRBJ1-3; tentative D call: TRBD1 (5 bases). The V gene's germline CDR1 is MGHRA and CDR2 YSYEKL. Trimming took off 0 bases at V and 5 bases at J, with 8 bases between the two ends. The CDR3 is 14 residues long. CDR3 loop: CASSQDGGRNTIYF. CDR3 bases: TGCGCCAGCAGCCAAGATGGGGGACGAAACACCATATATTTT.

In DNA form, the CDR3 reads TGTGCCAGCTCACAACTAGCGGGAGTACAAGAGACCCAGTACTTC. Translating it yields CASSQLAGVQETQYF. The chain uses TRBV18 and TRBJ2-5; TRBD2 matches at 11 bases. The germline V gene encodes CDR1 KGHSH and CDR2 LQKENI. The V and J ends lost 4 bases and 2 bases, in that order; junction bases with no gene match: 3. The CDR3 consists of 15 residues.

This clonotype appeared many times. Here the CDR3 DNA reads TGCGCCAGCAGTCTTGGCGGGAGGTCGAGCTCCTACGAGCAGTACTTC. Translated, it gives CASSLGGRSSSYEQYF. This sequence joins TRBV4-1 and TRBJ2-7; TRBD2 agrees at 8 bases. The CDR3 runs 16 residues. CDR1 is MGHRA, CDR2 YSYEKL, per germline. V shed 6 bases and J 0 bases; nucleotides not matched to a gene: 10.

The gene calls are TRBV28 and TRBJ1-3; D not certain. Trimming cost V 2 bases and J 2 bases, with 22 bases left between them. The CDR3 spans 19 residues. The germline CDR1 and CDR2 sequences are MDHEN and SYDVKM. The CDR3 DNA follows: TGTGCCAGCAGTTTAGCGGTAGAAGCGGGATACGGGCCTGGAAACACCATATATTTT. Translating gives CASSLAVEAGYGPGNTIYF.

This clonotype was counted many times. This chain joins TRBV20-1 and TRBJ2-7; 9 positions agree with TRBD2. V was pared by 0 bases and J by 4 bases, with 7 bases of the junction left unmatched. Per germline, CDR1 DFQATT and CDR2 SNEGSKA (reference sequence). The CDR3 sequence is 15 residues long. The CDR3 DNA reads TGCAGTGCTAGAGATAAAATGAGCGGGAGGTACGAGCAGTACTTC. It codes for CSARDKMSGRYEQYF.

This chain links TRBV11-2 with TRBJ2-5, with TRBD2 matching 10 bases. Germline V gene sequence: CDR1 SGHAT, CDR2 FQNNGV. V trimming: 8 bases; J trimming: 2 bases; junction bases outside the gene matches: 8. The CDR3 is 15 amino acids. CDR3 DNA: TGTGCCAGCGGCCCCTGGACTAGCGGACAAGAGACCCAGTACTTC. Translated, it gives CASGPWTSGQETQYF. Looking up the rest from reference TRBV11-2 and TRBJ2-5 gives the full variable domain: EAGVAQSPRYKIIEKRQSVAFWCNPISGHATLYWYQQILGQGPKLLIQFQNNGVVDDSQLPKDRFSAERLKGVDSTLKIQPAKLEDSAVYLCASGPWTSGQETQYFGPGTRLLVL.

The chain recombines TRBV7-9 with TRBJ2-7; 7 nucleotides align to TRBD1. Germline V gene sequence: CDR1 SEHNR, CDR2 FQNEAQ (reference sequence). CDR3 length: 18 residues. V was pared by 3 bases and J by 6 bases, with 20 bases of the junction left unmatched. The DNA of the CDR3 is TGTGCCAGCAGCTTGGGGACAGATATTCCCTTCAATCTGGGCGAGCAGTACTTC. Translated: CASSLGTDIPFNLGEQYF. Drawing the rest from reference TRBV7-9 and TRBJ2-7, the complete variable domain is DTGVSQNPRHKITKRGQNVTFRCDPISEHNRLYWYRQTLGQGPEFLTYFQNEAQLEKSRLLSDRFSAERPKGSFSTLEIQRTEQGDSAMYLCASSLGTDIPFNLGEQYFGPGTRLTVT.

The chain combines TRBV5-4 with TRBJ2-5, with D unclear. CDR1 is SGHNT and CDR2 is YYREEE in the germline V gene (reference sequence). The CDR3 runs 15 residues. Trimming stripped 4 bases from V and 5 bases from J, with 18 bases between. The DNA of the CDR3 is TGTGCCAGCAGCCCCCTGGGTAGGGTAAGCGAGACCCAGTACTTC. Protein: CASSPLGRVSETQYF. Full variable domain (missing parts from reference TRBV5-4 and TRBJ2-5): ETGVTQSPTHLIKTRGQQVTLRCSSQSGHNTVSWYQQALGQGPQFIFQYYREEENGRGNFPPRFSGLQFPNYSSELNVNALELDDSALYLCASSPLGRVSETQYFGPGTRLLVL.

The table lists this clonotype with many counts. This sequence joins TRBV20-1 and TRBJ2-1; D might be TRBD1 (5 bases). V lost 1 base and J lost 0, with 13 bases in between. CDR1 is DFQATT and CDR2 is SNEGSKA in the germline V gene (reference sequence). The CDR3 has 16 residues. DNA for the CDR3: TGCAGTGCTAGAGGACGACAGTCGGTCTCCTACAATGAGCAGTTCTTC. Encoded protein: CSARGRQSVSYNEQFF.

This clonotype was counted between two and nine times. The V and J genes are TRBV4-1 and TRBJ1-1; 7 bases match TRBD1. The CDR3 has 14 amino acids. CDR1 and CDR2 from the germline V gene are MGHRA and YSYEKL. J lost 1 base, V lost 5 bases, and 4 bases had no gene match. CDR3 region: CASSSGTANTEAFF. Here the CDR3 DNA reads TGCGCCAGCAGCTCCGGGACAGCGAACACTGAAGCTTTCTTT.

This clonotype came up once. Being one base from a much bigger clone, this may be a read error. The chain links TRBV11-2 to TRBJ2-1, with no clear D. The V gene's germline CDR1 is SGHAT and CDR2 FQNNGV. This CDR3 spans 13 amino acids. CDR3: CVSSLVLGNEQFF. CDR3 DNA: TGTGTCAGCAGCTTAGTACTGGGCAATGAGCAGTTCTTC.

This clonotype ranks as medium-sized (0.01 to 0.1%). The chain employs TRBV7-9 and TRBJ1-1, with D possibly TRBD1 on 5 matching bases. In germline, CDR1 is SEHNR, CDR2 FQNEAQ (reference sequence). The CDR3 consists of 15 residues. Trimming stripped 5 bases from V and 3 bases from J, with 16 bases between. The CDR3 nucleotides read TGTGCCAGCAGCCCCATTAACAGGCCCCACACTGAAGCTTTCTTT. Protein product: CASSPINRPHTEAFF.

The V gene is TRBV6-2 or TRBV6-3, the J gene TRBJ2-5; TRBD2 agrees at 8 bases. With V trimmed by 7 bases and J by 7 bases, 5 bases remained unmatched. This CDR3 is 12 amino acids long. Germline lookup yields CDR1 MNHEY and CDR2 SVGEGT. The CDR3 DNA reads TGTGCCAGCACCGGGGGGGGGGGGACCCAGTACTTC. Its translation is CASTGGGGTQYF.

This clonotype showed up many times. V and J are TRBV4-2 and TRBJ2-1; D is possibly TRBD2 (6 bases). The V and J ends lost 1 base and 7 bases respectively, with 17 bases between them. The CDR3 extends over 16 amino acids. Germline assignment: CDR1 LGHNA and CDR2 YNFKEQ. The DNA of the CDR3 is TGTGCCAGCAGCCAAGGGTCTAGCGTGATTACGAATGAGCAGTTCTTC. Its translation: CASSQGSSVITNEQFF.

This clonotype was seen repeatedly, ten times or more. The gene calls are TRBV7-3 and TRBJ2-1, with TRBD2 matching 9 bases. The V segment lost 2 bases and the J segment 8 bases; nucleotides outside the gene matches: 7. The CDR3 covers 15 residues. The V gene's germline CDR1 is SGHTA and CDR2 FQGTGA. Here the CDR3 DNA reads TGTGCCAGCAGCTTAGCGGGAGGGGTTTGGGATGAGCAGTTCTTC. Protein sequence: CASSLAGGVWDEQFF.